This T cell receptor (beta chain) was identified during a study of spatial heterogeneity in lung cancer. This clonotype was seen ten or more times. CDR3 length: 12 amino acids. Germline V gene data show CDR1 as SQVTM and CDR2 as ANQGSEA. Deletions cut 7 bases from V and 5 bases from J, with 11 bases between. The time point here: sample taken at primary tumor resection. Whole RNA from tumor, nontumor lung or frozen PBMC was sequenced unsorted. Samples came from roughly 75 TRACERx patients with untreated early-stage lung cancer. In TCRdb, the 5' RACE reads were re-called with MiXCR into one record per CDR3 protein. The sample includes approximately 52,000 distinct CDR3 sequences, under 6% of them seen just once.

The V gene is TRBV29-1, the J gene TRBJ2-2, with a tentative D call TRBD2 (7 bases). The specimen comprised PBMCs, sampled at surgery. The receptor's source is a male donor with early-stage non-small cell lung cancer. CDR3 in DNA: TGCAGCGGGCGGGGGCCAACCGGGGAGCTGTTTTTT. Protein product: CSGRGPTGELFF.